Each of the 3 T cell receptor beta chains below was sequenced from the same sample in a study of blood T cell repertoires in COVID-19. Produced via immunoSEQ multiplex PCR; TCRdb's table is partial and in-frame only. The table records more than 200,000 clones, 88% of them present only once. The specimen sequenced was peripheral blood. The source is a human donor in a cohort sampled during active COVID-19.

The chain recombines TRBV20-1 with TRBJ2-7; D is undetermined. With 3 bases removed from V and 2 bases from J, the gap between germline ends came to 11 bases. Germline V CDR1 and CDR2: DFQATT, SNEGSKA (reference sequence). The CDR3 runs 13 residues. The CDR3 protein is CSASNRRTYEQYF. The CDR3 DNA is TGCAGTGCTAGTAACCGGAGAACCTACGAGCAGTACTTC.

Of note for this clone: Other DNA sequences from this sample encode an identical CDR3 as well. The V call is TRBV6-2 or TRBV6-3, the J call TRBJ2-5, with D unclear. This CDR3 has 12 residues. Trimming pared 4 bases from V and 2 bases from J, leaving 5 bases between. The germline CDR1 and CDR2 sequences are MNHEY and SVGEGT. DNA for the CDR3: TGTGCCAGCAGTTCCGTACAAGAGACCCAGTACTTC. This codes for CASSSVQETQYF.

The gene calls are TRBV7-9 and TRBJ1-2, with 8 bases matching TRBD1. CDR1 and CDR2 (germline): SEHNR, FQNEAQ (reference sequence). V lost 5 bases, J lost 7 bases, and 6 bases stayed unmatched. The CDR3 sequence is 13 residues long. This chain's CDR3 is CASSPRTGSGYTF. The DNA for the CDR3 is TGTGCCAGCAGCCCTCGGACAGGGAGTGGCTACACCTTC.